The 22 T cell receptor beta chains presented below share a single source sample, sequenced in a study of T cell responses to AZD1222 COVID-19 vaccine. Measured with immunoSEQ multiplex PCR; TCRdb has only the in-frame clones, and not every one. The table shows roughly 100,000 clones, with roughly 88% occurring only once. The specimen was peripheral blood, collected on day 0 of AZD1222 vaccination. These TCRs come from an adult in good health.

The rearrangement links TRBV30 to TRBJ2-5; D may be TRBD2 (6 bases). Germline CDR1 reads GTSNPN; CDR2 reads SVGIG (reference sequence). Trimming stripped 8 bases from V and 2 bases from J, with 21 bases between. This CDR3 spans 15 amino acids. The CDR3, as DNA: TGTGCCCCCCAAAGTTGGAGGGGATATCAAGAGACCCAGTACTTC. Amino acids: CAPQSWRGYQETQYF.

CDR3 DNA sequence: TGTGCCAGCTCACCAGAGTGGGAGGGCGAGGGCTACACCTTC. Translation: CASSPEWEGEGYTF. This chain uses TRBV18 with TRBJ1-2; D is undetermined. Germline CDR1 KGHSH, CDR2 LQKENI. Trimming cost V 2 bases and J 8 bases, with 15 bases left between them. The CDR3 is made up of 14 amino acids.

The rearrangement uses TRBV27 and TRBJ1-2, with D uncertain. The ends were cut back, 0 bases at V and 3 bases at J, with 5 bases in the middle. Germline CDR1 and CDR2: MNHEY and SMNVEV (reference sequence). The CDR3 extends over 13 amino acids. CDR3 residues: CASSLSIDYGYTF. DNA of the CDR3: TGTGCCAGCAGTTTATCAATAGACTATGGCTACACCTTC.

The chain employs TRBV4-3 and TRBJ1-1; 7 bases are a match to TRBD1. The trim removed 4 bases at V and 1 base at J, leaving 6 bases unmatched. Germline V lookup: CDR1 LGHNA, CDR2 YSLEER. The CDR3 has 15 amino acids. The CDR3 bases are TGCGCCAGCAGCCCAGTTACAGGGGAGAACACTGAAGCTTTCTTT. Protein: CASSPVTGENTEAFF.

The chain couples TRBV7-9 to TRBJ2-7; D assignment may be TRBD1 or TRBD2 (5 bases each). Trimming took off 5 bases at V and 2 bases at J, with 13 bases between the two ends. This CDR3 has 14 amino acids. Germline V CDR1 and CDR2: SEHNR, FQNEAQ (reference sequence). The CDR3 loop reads CASSRGDGTYEQYF. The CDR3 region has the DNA TGTGCCAGCAGCCGAGGGGACGGGACCTACGAGCAGTACTTC.

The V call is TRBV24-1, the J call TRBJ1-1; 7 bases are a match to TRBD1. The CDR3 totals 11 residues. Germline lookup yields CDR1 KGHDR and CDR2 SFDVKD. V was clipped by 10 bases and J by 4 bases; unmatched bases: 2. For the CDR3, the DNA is TGTGCCACTGGGACAGCCACTGAAGCTTTCTTT. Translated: CATGTATEAFF.

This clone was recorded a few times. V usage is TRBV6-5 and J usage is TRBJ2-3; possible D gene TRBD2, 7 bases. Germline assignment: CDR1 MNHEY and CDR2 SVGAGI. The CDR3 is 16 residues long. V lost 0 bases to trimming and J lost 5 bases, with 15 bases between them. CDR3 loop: CASSYSMGGQGDTQYF. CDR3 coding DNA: TGTGCCAGCAGTTACTCGATGGGGGGGCAGGGAGATACGCAGTATTTT.

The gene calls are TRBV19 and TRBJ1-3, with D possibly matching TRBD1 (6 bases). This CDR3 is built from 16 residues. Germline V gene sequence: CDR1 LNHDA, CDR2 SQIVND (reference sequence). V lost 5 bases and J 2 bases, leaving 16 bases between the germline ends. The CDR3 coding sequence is TGTGCCAGTAGTGCCCGACTAGGGGGGCCTGGAAACACCATATATTTT. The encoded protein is CASSARLGGPGNTIYF. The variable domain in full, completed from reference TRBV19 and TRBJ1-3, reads DGGITQSPKYLFRKEGQNVTLSCEQNLNHDAMYWYRQDPGQGLRLIYYSQIVNDFQKGDIAEGYSVSREKKESFPLTVTSAQKNPTAFYLCASSARLGGPGNTIYFGEGSWLTVV.

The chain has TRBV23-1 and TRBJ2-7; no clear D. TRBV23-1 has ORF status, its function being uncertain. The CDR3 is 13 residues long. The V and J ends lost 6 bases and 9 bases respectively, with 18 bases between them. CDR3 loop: CASSQPQKPGQYF. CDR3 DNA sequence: TGCGCCAGCAGCCAGCCGCAGAAACCAGGGCAGTACTTC.

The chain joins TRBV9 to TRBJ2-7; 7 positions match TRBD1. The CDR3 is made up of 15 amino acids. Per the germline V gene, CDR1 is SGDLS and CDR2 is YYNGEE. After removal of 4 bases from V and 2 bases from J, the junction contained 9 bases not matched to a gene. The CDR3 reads CASSTRDSPAYEQYF. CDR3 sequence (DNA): TGTGCCAGCAGCACCCGGGACAGCCCAGCCTACGAGCAGTACTTC.

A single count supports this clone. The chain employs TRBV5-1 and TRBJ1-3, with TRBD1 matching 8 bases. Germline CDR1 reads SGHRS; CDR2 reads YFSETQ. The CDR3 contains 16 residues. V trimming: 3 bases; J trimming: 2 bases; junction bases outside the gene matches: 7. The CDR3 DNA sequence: TGCGCCAGCAGCTCCGATAAGACAGGGGCTGGAAACACCATATATTTT. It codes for CASSSDKTGAGNTIYF. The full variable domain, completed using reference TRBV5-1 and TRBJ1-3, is KAGVTQTPRYLIKTRGQQVTLSCSPISGHRSVSWYQQTPGQGLQFLFEYFSETQRNKGNFPGRFSGRQFSNSRSEMNVSTLELGDSALYLCASSSDKTGAGNTIYFGEGSWLTVV.

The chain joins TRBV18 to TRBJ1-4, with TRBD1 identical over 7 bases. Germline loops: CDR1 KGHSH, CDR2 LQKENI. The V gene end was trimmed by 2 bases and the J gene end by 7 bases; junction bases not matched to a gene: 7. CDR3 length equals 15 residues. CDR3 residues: CASSPRTGGSEKLFF. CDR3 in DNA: TGTGCCAGCTCACCAAGGACAGGCGGGAGTGAAAAACTGTTTTTT.

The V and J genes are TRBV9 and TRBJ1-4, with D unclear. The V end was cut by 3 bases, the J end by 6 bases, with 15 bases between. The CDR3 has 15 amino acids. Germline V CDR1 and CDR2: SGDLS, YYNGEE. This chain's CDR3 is CASSALPTVDEKLFF. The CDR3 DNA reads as TGTGCCAGCAGCGCGCTCCCGACCGTAGATGAAAAACTGTTTTTT.

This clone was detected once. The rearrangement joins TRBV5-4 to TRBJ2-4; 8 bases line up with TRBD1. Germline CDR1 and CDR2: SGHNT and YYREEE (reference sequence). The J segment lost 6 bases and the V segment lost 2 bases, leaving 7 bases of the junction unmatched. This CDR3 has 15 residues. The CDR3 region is CASSFPGGAGNIQYF. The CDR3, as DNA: TGTGCCAGCAGCTTCCCAGGGGGCGCCGGAAACATTCAGTACTTC.

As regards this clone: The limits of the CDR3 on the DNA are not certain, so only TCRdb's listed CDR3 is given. CDR3 region: CASSFETWGTGSYNSPLHF. This chain uses TRBV21-1 with TRBJ1-6; no check of the table's D call, TRBD1, against the DNA was made. TRBV21-1 constitutes a pseudogene. The length of the CDR3 is 19 amino acids, counting both ends.

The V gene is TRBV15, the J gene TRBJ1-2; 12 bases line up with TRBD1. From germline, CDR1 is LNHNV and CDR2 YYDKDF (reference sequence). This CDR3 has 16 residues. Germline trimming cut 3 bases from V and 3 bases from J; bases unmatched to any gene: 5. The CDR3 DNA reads TGTGCCACCAGCAGTGGGACAGGGGGCGAATACTATGGCTACACCTTC. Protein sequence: CATSSGTGGEYYGYTF.

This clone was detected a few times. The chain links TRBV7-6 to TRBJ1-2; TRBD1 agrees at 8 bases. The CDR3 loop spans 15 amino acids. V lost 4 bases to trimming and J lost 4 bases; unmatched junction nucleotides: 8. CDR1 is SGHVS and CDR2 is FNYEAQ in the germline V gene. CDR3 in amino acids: CASSSAGTGSYGYTF. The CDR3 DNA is TGTGCCAGCAGCTCAGCCGGGACAGGCAGCTATGGCTACACCTTC.

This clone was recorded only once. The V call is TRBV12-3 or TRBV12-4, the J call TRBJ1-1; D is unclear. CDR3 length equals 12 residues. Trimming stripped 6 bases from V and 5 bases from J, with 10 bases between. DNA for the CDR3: TGTGCCAGCAGACGAAGGGCTACTGAAGCTTTCTTT. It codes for CASRRRATEAFF.

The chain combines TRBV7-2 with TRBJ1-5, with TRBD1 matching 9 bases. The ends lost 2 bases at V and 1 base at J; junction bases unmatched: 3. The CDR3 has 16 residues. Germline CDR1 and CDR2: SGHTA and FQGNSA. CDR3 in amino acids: CASSLLGTGSNQPQHF. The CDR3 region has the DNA TGTGCCAGCAGCTTACTAGGGACAGGGAGCAATCAGCCCCAGCATTTT.

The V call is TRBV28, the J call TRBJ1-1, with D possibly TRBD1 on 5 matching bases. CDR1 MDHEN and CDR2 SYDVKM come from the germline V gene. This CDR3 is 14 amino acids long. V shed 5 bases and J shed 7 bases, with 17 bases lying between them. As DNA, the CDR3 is TGTGCCAGCAGTCTGTCCCGGGACGGGTTTGAAGCTTTCTTT. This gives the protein CASSLSRDGFEAFF.

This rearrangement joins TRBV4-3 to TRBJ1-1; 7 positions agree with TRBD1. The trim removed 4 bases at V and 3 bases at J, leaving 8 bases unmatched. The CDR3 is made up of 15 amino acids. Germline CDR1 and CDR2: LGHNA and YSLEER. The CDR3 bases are TGCGCCAGCAGCCCAGCCACACAGGGGTACACTGAAGCTTTCTTT. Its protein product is CASSPATQGYTEAFF.

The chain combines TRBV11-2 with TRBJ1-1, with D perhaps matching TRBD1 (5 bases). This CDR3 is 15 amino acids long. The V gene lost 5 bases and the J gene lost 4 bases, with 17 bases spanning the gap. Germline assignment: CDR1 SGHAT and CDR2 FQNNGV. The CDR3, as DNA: TGTGCCAGCAGCCCGGCCGGGACCGGGGTCACTGAAGCTTTCTTT. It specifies CASSPAGTGVTEAFF.